This T cell receptor beta chain is drawn from a study of CD8+CD57+ T cells in acquired aplastic anemia. For sequencing, patients were chosen who had shown expansion of CD8+CD57+ cells by flow cytometry. The germline CDR1 and CDR2 sequences are DFQATT and SNEGSKA (reference sequence). The CDR3 has 15 residues. J was trimmed by 1 base and V by 3 bases; bases with no gene match: 9. The use of genomic DNA as template underpinned the TCR beta VDJ and CDR3 profiling. Each CDR3 protein is one row after TCRdb ran MiXCR on the reads. The sample shows 200,000 to 300,000 distinct CDR3 sequences, approximately 86% of them seen only once.

The chain carries TRBV20-1 and TRBJ2-7; TRBD1 matches 7 bases. Sequencing was done on a sample of sorted CD4+, CD8+, or CD8+CD57+ T cells (not recorded which) from PBMCs. The source is a human donor with aplastic anemia. The CDR3 sequence is CSASPTRGQSYEQYF. In nucleotides, the CDR3 is TGCAGTGCTAGTCCCACCCGGGGACAGTCCTACGAGCAGTACTTC.